This TCR beta chain comes out of a study of T cell repertoires in cytomegalovirus infection. On the study more broadly: Both CMV infection and a matching HLA type were indicated by public TCR beta signatures.

Findings and limits, study-wide: CMV carriers with the relevant HLA were identified by cumulative public TCR beta family frequency.

This clonotype was seen a handful of times. Antigen: not known. From the reads, TCRdb called clonotypes with MiXCR, one entry per CDR3 protein. The repertoire consists of more than 150,000 distinct CDR3 sequences, with roughly 28% occurring once and the leading ten covering under 35%. This sequence originates from a human donor in good health (CMV status not recorded). Some clones in this sample may be carry-over from other donors' samples. Sequencing was done on a sample of PBMCs.

CDR3 sequence reads: CASSPSRQPQHF. DNA of the CDR3: TGTGCCAGCAGTCCCTCGCGACAGCCCCAGCATTTT. The chain links TRBV12-3 or TRBV12-4 to TRBJ1-5, with D hard to call. Trimming left V 5 bases short and J 7 bases short, with 9 bases between. The CDR3 contains 12 residues.